This TCR beta chain was identified in a study of T cells in Graves' hyperthyroidism and ophthalmopathy. Regions amplified from RNA transcripts were the TCR beta CDR3 regions. Researchers ran a first-round RT-PCR on the TCR CDR3 using the HTBI primer set. TCRdb reanalysed the multiplex PCR reads using MiXCR and keeps one entry per CDR3 protein. The sample shows hundreds of thousands of distinct CDR3 sequences, approximately 25% of them seen only once. Per the germline V gene, CDR1 is MDHEN and CDR2 is SYDVKM. This CDR3 spans 13 amino acids. Trimming removed 3 bases from V and 5 bases from J, with 8 bases in between. This clonotype appeared once.

This TCR was recovered from a woman in her twenties or thirties with Graves' ophthalmopathy. The chain has TRBV28 and TRBJ1-5; D call uncertain. Sequenced: blood. CDR3 in amino acids: CASSFGWDQPQHF. The CDR3 DNA reads TGTGCCAGCAGTTTCGGTTGGGATCAGCCCCAGCATTTT.